Below, 21 T cell receptor beta chains from the same sample are listed, as sequenced in a study of response to subunit inactivated influenza vaccine. TCRdb re-analysed the RT-PCR reads in MiXCR, keeping a single row per CDR3 protein. Of under 850,000 distinct CDR3 sequences in the sample, approximately 17% were seen once. Here the sequenced sample was PBMCs from blood, taken less than 6 days after vaccination. Source of these receptors: a man between 45 and 60 years old who received an inactivated influenza vaccine.

There are a few counts of this clonotype. The rearrangement joins TRBV12-3 or TRBV12-4 to TRBJ2-3; tentative D call: TRBD2 (6 bases). The V and J ends lost 4 bases and 13 bases respectively, with 15 bases between them. This CDR3 has 12 amino acids. DNA of the CDR3: TGTGCCAGCAGTTCCCAAATAGCGGCTAAGTATTTT. Protein: CASSSQIAAKYF.

This clonotype was detected a few times. The rearrangement joins TRBV7-2 to TRBJ1-1; TRBD1 matches 8 bases. Germline V gives CDR1 SGHTA, CDR2 FQGNSA. The CDR3 length is 15 residues. The junction had 7 bases not matched to a gene; V was cut back by 6 bases and J by 1 base. The chain's CDR3 is CASRRFDRGNTEAFF. The CDR3 DNA reads TGTGCCAGCAGAAGATTCGACAGGGGGAACACTGAAGCTTTCTTT. The whole variable domain, remainder taken from reference TRBV7-2 and TRBJ1-1, is GAGVSQSPSNKVTEKGKDVELRCDPISGHTALYWYRQSLGQGLEFLIYFQGNSAPDKSGLPSDRFSAERTGGSVSTLTIQRTQQEDSAVYLCASRRFDRGNTEAFFGQGTRLTVV.

This clonotype showed up just a few times. The V gene is TRBV11-2, the J gene TRBJ2-1; TRBD2 aligns across 9 bases. This CDR3 is 15 amino acids long. The V gene end was trimmed by 4 bases and the J gene end by 2 bases; junction bases not matched to a gene: 3. Germline V gene lookup returns CDR1 SGHAT and CDR2 FQNNGV. CDR3 bases: TGTGCCAGCAGCTGGCTAGCGGGGACCTACAATGAGCAGTTCTTC. Protein product: CASSWLAGTYNEQFF.

Only a few counts were recorded for this clonotype. In DNA, the CDR3 is TGTGCCATCAGCGAACCCGGGACCCACACTGAAGCTTTCTTT. Protein product: CAISEPGTHTEAFF. The chain employs TRBV10-3 and TRBJ1-1; D is perhaps TRBD1 (5 bases). CDR1 and CDR2 (germline): ENHRY, SYGVKD. The CDR3 loop spans 14 amino acids. Trimming removed 6 bases from V and 3 bases from J, with 14 bases in between.

This clonotype was seen only a few times. This chain joins TRBV6-5 and TRBJ2-3; 10 nucleotides match TRBD2. The germline CDR1 and CDR2 sequences are MNHEY and SVGAGI. The ends lost 2 bases at V and 2 bases at J; junction bases unmatched: 1. The CDR3 runs 15 residues. The CDR3 bases are TGTGCCAGCAGTTACGGACTAGCGGTCACAGATACGCAGTATTTT. It codes for CASSYGLAVTDTQYF.

The chain joins TRBV20-1 to TRBJ1-6; D is undetermined. The germline V gene encodes CDR1 DFQATT and CDR2 SNEGSKA (reference sequence). The CDR3 is 16 amino acids. V was clipped by 0 bases and J by 5 bases, with 14 bases between them. Here the CDR3 DNA reads TGCAGTGCTAGAGATCTATTGCAGGTGGATAATTCACCCCTCCACTTT. Translation gives CSARDLLQVDNSPLHF.

The chain links TRBV6-2 or TRBV6-3 to TRBJ1-1; D is possibly TRBD1 (6 bases). The CDR3 sequence is 12 residues long. Between the trimmed V and J ends, which lost 6 bases and 8 bases, there was a span of 13 bases. Germline V lookup: CDR1 MNHEY, CDR2 SVGEGT. CDR3: CASRGGTEEAFF. CDR3 DNA sequence: TGTGCCAGCAGAGGGGGGACCGAGGAAGCTTTCTTT.

The chain employs TRBV29-1 and TRBJ2-2; the D gene is possibly TRBD1 (6 bases). Deletions cut 6 bases from V and 7 bases from J, with 15 bases between. Germline-derived CDR1 and CDR2 are SQVTM and ANQGSEA. The CDR3 is 13 amino acids. CDR3 sequence reads: CSVRTVAGGELFF. CDR3 DNA sequence: TGCAGCGTCCGGACAGTTGCGGGCGGGGAGCTGTTTTTT.

This clonotype was detected only a few times. V and J are TRBV20-1 and TRBJ1-1; TRBD1 is a possible D gene (5 bases). The ends were cut back, 0 bases at V and 1 base at J, with 15 bases in the middle. CDR3 size: 16 residues. CDR1 is DFQATT, CDR2 SNEGSKA, per germline (reference sequence). The CDR3 reads CSARDEGLLWNTEAFF. The CDR3 nucleotides are TGCAGTGCTAGAGATGAGGGGCTATTATGGAACACTGAAGCTTTCTTT.

This clonotype has a handful of counts. This sequence joins TRBV7-6 and TRBJ2-5; D uncertain. The V end was cut by 5 bases, the J end by 1 base, with 14 bases between. Germline CDR1 SGHVS, CDR2 FNYEAQ. This CDR3 spans 15 amino acids. The CDR3 protein is CASSRGPIPQETQYF. CDR3 in DNA: TGTGCCAGCAGCCGAGGACCGATCCCCCAAGAGACCCAGTACTTC.

This clonotype was counted a few times. The chain links TRBV29-1 to TRBJ1-6; the match to TRBD1 covers 9 bases. The CDR3 spans 13 residues. The ends lost 4 bases at V and 6 bases at J; junction bases unmatched: 1. Germline V gene data show CDR1 as SQVTM and CDR2 as ANQGSEA. The CDR3 here is CSVGTGANSPLHF. As DNA, the CDR3 is TGCAGCGTTGGGACAGGGGCTAATTCACCCCTCCACTTT.

This clonotype was counted many times. The chain is built from TRBV12-3 or TRBV12-4 and TRBJ2-2, with no clear D. The CDR3 contains 12 residues. The V and J ends lost 3 bases and 6 bases respectively, with 5 bases between them. The CDR3: CASSFFPGELFF. The DNA for the CDR3 is TGTGCCAGCAGTTTCTTCCCCGGGGAGCTGTTTTTT.

The rearrangement joins TRBV5-1 to TRBJ1-6; 8 positions agree with TRBD1. The CDR3 totals 15 residues. V was clipped by 4 bases and J by 5 bases; unmatched bases: 5. The germline CDR1 and CDR2 sequences are SGHRS and YFSETQ. This CDR3 reads CASSVAGGNNSPLHF. The CDR3 nucleotides are TGCGCCAGCAGCGTAGCAGGGGGCAATAATTCACCCCTCCACTTT.

The chain recombines TRBV6-2 or TRBV6-3 with TRBJ1-2; no reliable D call. Germline values: CDR1 MNHEY, CDR2 SVGEGT. This CDR3 region has 14 residues. V was clipped by 0 bases and J by 0 bases, with 5 bases between them. CDR3: CASSYSSTNYGYTF. CDR3 nucleotide sequence: TGTGCCAGCAGTTACTCTTCCACTAACTATGGCTACACCTTC.

The chain couples TRBV7-9 to TRBJ2-7, with D unclear. V dropped 3 bases and J dropped 4 bases, with 7 bases sitting between them. Looked up from germline, CDR1 is SEHNR and CDR2 is FQNEAQ (reference sequence). The CDR3 length is 12 residues. As DNA, the CDR3 is TGTGCCAGCAGCTTCGCGCAGTACGAGCAGTACTTC. Protein product: CASSFAQYEQYF.

This clonotype was detected only a few times. CDR3 sequence (DNA): TGCAGTGCTAGAGGGGTCGGGGTCGGGAGTGATACGCAGTATTTT. This codes for CSARGVGVGSDTQYF. The chain uses TRBV20-1 and TRBJ2-3; tentative D call: TRBD2 (6 bases). The germline CDR1 and CDR2 sequences are DFQATT and SNEGSKA (reference sequence). V lost 1 base and J 6 bases, leaving 17 bases between the germline ends. The CDR3 has 15 amino acids.

This clonotype has a handful of counts. This chain connects TRBV6-1 to TRBJ1-3; D is possibly TRBD1 (5 bases). This CDR3 is built from 17 residues. The V end was cut by 0 bases, the J end by 0 bases, with 12 bases between. CDR1 and CDR2 (germline): MNHNS, SASEGT. CDR3 region: CASSEALGPTSGNTIYF. CDR3 DNA: TGTGCCAGCAGTGAAGCTTTGGGGCCCACCTCTGGAAACACCATATATTTT.

The gene calls are TRBV10-3 and TRBJ2-1; 16 bases map to TRBD2. The CDR3 consists of 14 residues. Germline V gene sequence: CDR1 ENHRY, CDR2 SYGVKD. J gave up 12 bases and V 7 bases, and 6 bases lay outside the gene matches. The CDR3 is CAIKGTSGGEGQFF. DNA of the CDR3: TGTGCCATCAAAGGGACTAGCGGGGGGGAAGGGCAGTTCTTC.

This clonotype was seen more than once but under ten times. A read error may account for a junction end that differs from germline. This sequence joins TRBV29-1 and TRBJ1-1; D is ambiguous. In germline, CDR1 is SQVTM, CDR2 ANQGSEA. The CDR3 covers 12 residues. CDR3 sequence (DNA): TGCAGCGTTGAAGACCCGGTAATTGAGCGCCTTTTT. The encoded protein is CSVEDPVIERLF.

This sequence joins TRBV12-5 and TRBJ1-1; tentative D call: TRBD1 (5 bases). V dropped 6 bases and J dropped 5 bases, with 13 bases sitting between them. Germline values: CDR1 LGHNT, CDR2 FRNRAP. This CDR3 spans 13 amino acids. CDR3 amino acids: CASGKGAGTEAFF. In DNA, the CDR3 is TGTGCTAGTGGGAAAGGGGCGGGTACTGAAGCTTTCTTT.

The sample holds a few counts of this clonotype. The J gene is TRBJ1-6, the V gene TRBV20-1, with 8 positions matching TRBD1. The germline V gene has CDR1 DFQATT and CDR2 SNEGSKA (reference sequence). V gave up 6 bases and J gave up 9 bases; unmatched junction bases: 7. This CDR3 has 13 residues. CDR3 nucleotide sequence: TGCAGTGCCGGACAGGGCGAACGTTCACCCCTCCACTTT. This encodes CSAGQGERSPLHF.